A single sample gave rise to the 29 T cell receptor beta chains below, sequenced in a study of blood T cell repertoires in COVID-19. TCRdb's copy holds only in-frame clones and misses some; the assay was immunoSEQ multiplex PCR. Of about 130,000 clones in the sample, over 80% were seen once. Sequencing was done on a sample of peripheral blood. All receptors derive from a man aged 35-49 years with active or convalescent COVID-19.

This chain joins TRBV19 and TRBJ2-7; the match to TRBD2 covers 7 bases. Germline CDR1 is LNHDA and CDR2 is SQIVND (reference sequence). With V trimmed by 1 base and J by 5 bases, 8 bases remained unmatched. The CDR3 consists of 15 residues. The chain's CDR3 is CASSIGKAGTDEQYF. The DNA of the CDR3 is TGTGCCAGTAGTATAGGTAAAGCGGGGACCGACGAGCAGTACTTC.

The rearrangement joins TRBV27 to TRBJ2-5; D perhaps matches TRBD2 (7 bases). V lost 3 bases, J lost 5 bases, and 13 bases lay in between. Per germline, CDR1 MNHEY and CDR2 SMNVEV (reference sequence). The CDR3 has 14 residues. The CDR3 sequence is CASSFGGHGETQYF. DNA of the CDR3: TGTGCCAGCAGTTTCGGGGGGCATGGGGAGACCCAGTACTTC.

The genes are TRBV12-3 or TRBV12-4 and TRBJ1-1, with TRBD1 as a possible D gene (5 bases). Deletions cut 3 bases from V and 4 bases from J, with 9 bases between. The CDR3 extends over 13 amino acids. The CDR3 here is CASSFSRGTEAFF. As DNA, the CDR3 is TGTGCCAGCAGTTTCTCTAGGGGCACTGAAGCTTTCTTT.

V usage is TRBV7-9 and J usage is TRBJ2-3, with TRBD2 as a possible D gene (7 bases). V lost 4 bases and J 4 bases, leaving 18 bases between the germline ends. The CDR3 runs to 16 residues. The germline gives CDR1 SEHNR, CDR2 FQNEAQ (reference sequence). CDR3 nucleotide sequence: TGTGCCAGCAGCTCCCCCTGGGAGGGGGAATCAGATACGCAGTATTTT. It yields the protein CASSSPWEGESDTQYF.

The V call is TRBV6-6, the J call TRBJ2-7, with TRBD1 matching over 8 bases. CDR3 length equals 15 residues. The V segment lost 4 bases and the J segment 0 bases; nucleotides outside the gene matches: 5. The germline gives CDR1 MNHNY, CDR2 SVGAGI (reference sequence). CDR3 protein: CASSFGQGSSYEQYF. The CDR3 DNA is TGTGCCAGCAGTTTCGGACAGGGAAGCTCCTACGAGCAGTACTTC.

The chain joins TRBV9 to TRBJ2-7, with D perhaps matching TRBD1 (6 bases). The CDR3 consists of 15 residues. V shed 0 bases and J shed 4 bases, with 14 bases lying between them. CDR1 SGDLS and CDR2 YYNGEE come from the germline V gene. CDR3: CASSVGTGTIYEQYF. As DNA, the CDR3 is TGTGCCAGCAGCGTAGGAACAGGGACGATTTACGAGCAGTACTTC.

This clone appeared once. This sequence joins TRBV5-1 and TRBJ2-1; TRBD2 agrees at 7 bases. The CDR3 is 16 amino acids. Looked up from germline, CDR1 is SGHRS and CDR2 is YFSETQ. Trimming at V came to 0 bases and at J to 3 bases, leaving 6 bases not matched to a gene. CDR3 amino acids: CASSLASGGLYNEQFF. CDR3 in DNA: TGCGCCAGCAGCTTGGCTAGCGGCGGGCTCTACAATGAGCAGTTCTTC.

The chain's CDR3 is CASSSDRGSTEAFF. The CDR3, as DNA: TGTGCCAGCTCATCGGACAGGGGGAGCACTGAAGCTTTCTTT. The chain joins TRBV18 to TRBJ1-1, with 10 bases lining up with TRBD1. Germline loops: CDR1 KGHSH, CDR2 LQKENI. V trimming: 5 bases; J trimming: 4 bases; junction bases outside the gene matches: 4. This CDR3 has 14 residues.

This clone has only one observation. V gene TRBV30 combines with J gene TRBJ1-1; no definite D call. The V end lost 2 bases, the J end lost 0 bases, and 7 bases lay between the germline ends. Per germline, CDR1 GTSNPN and CDR2 SVGIG (reference sequence). The CDR3 consists of 13 residues. The CDR3 region has the DNA TGTGCCTGGAGTTCAGGTATGAACACTGAAGCTTTCTTT. This gives the protein CAWSSGMNTEAFF.

The CDR3 sequence: CASSLDRGVQYF. For the CDR3, the DNA is TGTGCCAGCAGCTTAGACAGGGGTGTGCAGTATTTT. The chain is built from TRBV11-3 and TRBJ2-3; TRBD1 is a possible D gene (6 bases). Deletions cut 0 bases from V and 11 bases from J, with 9 bases between. The CDR3 is 12 amino acids. The V gene's germline CDR1 is SGHNT and CDR2 YENEEA.

The J gene is TRBJ1-1, the V gene TRBV7-2, with 11 nucleotides matching TRBD1. This CDR3 is 16 amino acids long. The germline V gene has CDR1 SGHTA and CDR2 FQGNSA. V trimming: 1 base; J trimming: 0 bases; junction bases outside the gene matches: 1. The CDR3 DNA reads TGTGCCAGCAGCTTAGGGACAGGGGGCCTGAACACTGAAGCTTTCTTT. Protein sequence: CASSLGTGGLNTEAFF.

The chain has TRBV5-1 and TRBJ2-1; 10 bases match TRBD2. V lost 1 base to trimming and J lost 9 bases; unmatched junction nucleotides: 7. The CDR3 is 15 residues long. Germline V gene sequence: CDR1 SGHRS, CDR2 YFSETQ. DNA for the CDR3: TGCGCCAGCAGCTTGACCCGTGAGCGGGAGGGTGAGCAGTTCTTC. Translation gives CASSLTREREGEQFF.

The rearrangement links TRBV5-1 to TRBJ1-2; 9 bases are a match to TRBD1. Germline assignment: CDR1 SGHRS and CDR2 YFSETQ. The CDR3 runs to 17 residues. V trimming: 4 bases; J trimming: 7 bases; junction bases outside the gene matches: 17. CDR3 sequence: CASSPIQTTGGLSGYTF. Here the CDR3 DNA reads TGCGCCAGCAGCCCCATTCAAACGACAGGGGGTCTTTCTGGCTACACCTTC.

J is TRBJ1-2 and V is TRBV14; D is ambiguous. The V end was cut by 0 bases, the J end by 8 bases, with 25 bases between. The CDR3 totals 18 residues. Germline loops: CDR1 SGHDN, CDR2 FVKESK. As DNA, the CDR3 is TGTGCCAGCAGCCAAGAGGCCTCCGAGGGCGTAACCCTAGGCGGCTACACCTTC. Translating gives CASSQEASEGVTLGGYTF.

V and J are TRBV6-6 and TRBJ1-6, with 8 bases lining up with TRBD1. Looked up from germline, CDR1 is MNHNY and CDR2 is SVGAGI (reference sequence). The CDR3 covers 18 residues. V was pared by 5 bases and J by 6 bases, with 15 bases of the junction left unmatched. CDR3 nucleotide sequence: TGTGCCAGCAGTCCTTCTTTGTCAGGGGGCGGGGGTAATTCACCCCTCCACTTT. It is translated as CASSPSLSGGGGNSPLHF.

The gene calls are TRBV6-4 and TRBJ2-1; 7 nucleotides align to TRBD2. CDR1 is MRHNA, CDR2 SNTAGT, per germline. V trimming: 6 bases; J trimming: 4 bases; junction bases outside the gene matches: 6. The CDR3 has 14 residues. In DNA form, the CDR3 reads TGTGCCAGCAGCGGGGAGGGGAATTACAATGAGCAGTTCTTC. It encodes CASSGEGNYNEQFF.

This sequence joins TRBV7-9 and TRBJ1-1, with D possibly being TRBD1 (6 bases). This CDR3 is built from 14 residues. Germline loops: CDR1 SEHNR, CDR2 FQNEAQ (reference sequence). Between the trimmed V and J ends, which lost 5 bases and 6 bases, there was a span of 16 bases. The CDR3 sequence is CASSLNVGAPEAFF. CDR3 sequence (DNA): TGTGCCAGCAGCCTTAATGTGGGGGCCCCTGAAGCTTTCTTT.

In this sample, this clone turned up once. The chain joins TRBV9 to TRBJ2-2; 9 bases are shared with TRBD1. This CDR3 region has 15 residues. Losses at the gene ends were 7 bases for V and 4 bases for J; bases not matched to a gene: 8. Germline loops: CDR1 SGDLS, CDR2 YYNGEE. CDR3 amino acids: CASGVQGATTGELFF. The CDR3 DNA reads as TGTGCCAGCGGTGTACAGGGGGCAACCACCGGGGAGCTGTTTTTT.

The rearrangement uses TRBV3-1 (or the pseudogene TRBV3-2) and TRBJ1-1; D is ambiguous. V was clipped by 4 bases and J by 1 base, with 13 bases between them. Germline CDR1 is LGHDT and CDR2 is YNNKEL (reference sequence). The CDR3 extends over 15 amino acids. The CDR3 sequence: CASSLGTAANTEAFF. The CDR3 DNA reads as TGTGCCAGCAGCCTCGGAACAGCGGCGAACACTGAAGCTTTCTTT.

CDR3 bases: TGCAGTGCCGGGGGGGCCTACGAGCAGTACTTC. As protein: CSAGGAYEQYF. The chain carries TRBV20-1 and TRBJ2-7; 8 bases agree with TRBD2. CDR1 DFQATT and CDR2 SNEGSKA come from the germline V gene (reference sequence). With 6 bases clipped from V and 2 bases from J, the junction kept 0 bases outside the gene matches. The CDR3 sequence is 11 residues long.

This clone has a handful of counts. The rearrangement links TRBV25-1 to TRBJ2-2, with unresolved D. Germline CDR1 and CDR2: MGHDK and SYGVNS. The V and J ends lost 6 bases and 0 bases respectively, with 11 bases between them. The CDR3 has 15 residues. This chain's CDR3 is CASSPYRANTGELFF. As DNA, the CDR3 is TGTGCCAGCAGCCCCTACAGAGCGAACACCGGGGAGCTGTTTTTT.

V and J are TRBV12-3 or TRBV12-4 and TRBJ1-5; D gene ambiguous. V was clipped by 3 bases and J by 5 bases, with 8 bases between them. The CDR3 has 13 residues. This CDR3 is CASSFGGYQPQHF. In DNA form, the CDR3 reads TGTGCCAGCAGTTTCGGAGGATATCAGCCCCAGCATTTT.

The chain is built from TRBV27 and TRBJ2-7; TRBD1 agrees at 7 bases. Unmatched junction bases numbered 7, after V lost 6 bases and J lost 8 bases. From germline, CDR1 is MNHEY and CDR2 SMNVEV (reference sequence). The CDR3 runs 12 residues. The DNA for the CDR3 is TGTGCCAGCAGGAACAGGGGCGGGCAGCAGTACTTC. Translation gives CASRNRGGQQYF.

The chain recombines TRBV19 with TRBJ1-1; D uncertain. CDR1 is LNHDA, CDR2 SQIVND, per germline (reference sequence). The CDR3 extends over 15 amino acids. Trimming removed 1 base from V and 0 bases from J, with 9 bases in between. CDR3 in amino acids: CASSIAEGMNTEAFF. In DNA, the CDR3 is TGTGCCAGTAGTATAGCGGAGGGCATGAACACTGAAGCTTTCTTT.

The chain joins TRBV2 to TRBJ2-1; 7 bases fit TRBD2. Unmatched junction bases numbered 5, after V lost 6 bases and J lost 9 bases. Germline lookup yields CDR1 SNHLY and CDR2 FYNNEI. The CDR3 spans 12 residues. The DNA of the CDR3 is TGTGCCAGCAGAAGGGAGGGTCTTGAGCAGTTCTTC. It yields the protein CASRREGLEQFF.

The chain employs TRBV6-6 and TRBJ1-4, with a weak D call TRBD1 (5 bases). CDR1 MNHNY and CDR2 SVGAGI come from the germline V gene (reference sequence). The CDR3 is made up of 15 amino acids. The ends were cut back, 5 bases at V and 3 bases at J, with 13 bases in the middle. In nucleotides, the CDR3 is TGTGCCAGCAGTCAACCAGGGATCCCTAATGAAAAACTGTTTTTT. This codes for CASSQPGIPNEKLFF.

The sample holds a few counts of this clone. The rearrangement uses TRBV24-1 and TRBJ2-2; 11 bases fit TRBD2. Looked up from germline, CDR1 is KGHDR and CDR2 is SFDVKD. This CDR3 spans 17 amino acids. With 5 bases clipped from V and 0 bases from J, the junction kept 4 bases outside the gene matches. The CDR3: CATSGASGGPNTGELFF. In DNA form, the CDR3 reads TGTGCCACCAGTGGGGCTAGCGGGGGGCCGAACACCGGGGAGCTGTTTTTT.

This clone was picked up one time. This chain connects TRBV9 to TRBJ1-2, with 8 positions matching TRBD1. Germline V lookup: CDR1 SGDLS, CDR2 YYNGEE. The junction had 8 bases not matched to a gene; V was cut back by 0 bases and J by 7 bases. The CDR3 contains 15 residues. This CDR3 reads CASSVDRTGRGGYTF. Written as DNA, the CDR3 is TGTGCCAGCAGCGTAGACCGGACAGGGAGAGGTGGCTACACCTTC.

This clone was seen once. The chain combines TRBV11-2 with TRBJ1-1; 11 bases agree with TRBD1. V lost 2 bases and J lost 4; bases outside the gene matches: 3. Per germline, CDR1 SGHAT and CDR2 FQNNGV. The CDR3 extends over 15 amino acids. The CDR3 DNA reads as TGTGCCAGCAGCTTACCCGGGACAGGGGGCACTGAAGCTTTCTTT. Encoded protein: CASSLPGTGGTEAFF.